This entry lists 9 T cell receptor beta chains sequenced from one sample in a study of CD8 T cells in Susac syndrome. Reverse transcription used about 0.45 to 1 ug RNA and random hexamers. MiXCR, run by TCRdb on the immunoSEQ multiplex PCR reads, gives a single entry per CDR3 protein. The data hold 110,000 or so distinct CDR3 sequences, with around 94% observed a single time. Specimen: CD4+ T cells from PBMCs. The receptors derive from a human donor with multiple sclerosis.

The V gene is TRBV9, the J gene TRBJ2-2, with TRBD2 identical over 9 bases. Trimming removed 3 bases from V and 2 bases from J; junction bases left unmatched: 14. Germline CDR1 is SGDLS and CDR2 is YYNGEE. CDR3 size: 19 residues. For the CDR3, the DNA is TGTGCCAGCAGCGCGACCCCGGGACTAGCCCGCATTAACACCGGGGAGCTGTTTTTT. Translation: CASSATPGLARINTGELFF.

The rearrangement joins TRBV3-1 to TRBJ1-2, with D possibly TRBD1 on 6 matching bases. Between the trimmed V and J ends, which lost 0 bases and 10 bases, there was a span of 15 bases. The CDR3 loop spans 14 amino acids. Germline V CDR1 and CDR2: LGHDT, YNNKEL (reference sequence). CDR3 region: CASSQDVGTPDYTF. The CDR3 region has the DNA TGTGCCAGCAGCCAAGATGTCGGGACACCCGACTACACCTTC.

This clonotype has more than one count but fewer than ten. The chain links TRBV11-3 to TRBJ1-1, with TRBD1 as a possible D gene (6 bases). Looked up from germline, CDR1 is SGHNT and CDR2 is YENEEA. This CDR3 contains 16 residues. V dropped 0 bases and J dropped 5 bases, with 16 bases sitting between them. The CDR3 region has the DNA TGTGCCAGCAGCTTAGATGGTAGGGGGGGCGAGACTGAAGCTTTCTTT. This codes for CASSLDGRGGETEAFF.

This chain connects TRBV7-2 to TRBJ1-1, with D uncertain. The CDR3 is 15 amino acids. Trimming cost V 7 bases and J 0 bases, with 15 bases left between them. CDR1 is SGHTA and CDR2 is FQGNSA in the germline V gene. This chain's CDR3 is CASNPSGALNTEAFF. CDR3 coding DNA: TGTGCCAGCAACCCGAGTGGAGCGTTGAACACTGAAGCTTTCTTT.

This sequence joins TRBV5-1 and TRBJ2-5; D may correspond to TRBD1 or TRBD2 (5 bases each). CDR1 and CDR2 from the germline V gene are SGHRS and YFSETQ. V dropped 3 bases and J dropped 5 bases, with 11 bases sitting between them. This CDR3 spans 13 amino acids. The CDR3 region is CASSWDVGETQYF. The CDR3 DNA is TGCGCCAGCAGCTGGGACGTTGGGGAGACCCAGTACTTC.

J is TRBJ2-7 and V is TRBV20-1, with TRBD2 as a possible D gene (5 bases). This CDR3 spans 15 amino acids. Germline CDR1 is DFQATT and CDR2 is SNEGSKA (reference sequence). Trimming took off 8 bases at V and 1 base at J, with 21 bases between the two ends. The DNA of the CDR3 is TGCAGTCTACGTGTTGACGGACTTATTTCCTACGAGCAGTACTTC. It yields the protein CSLRVDGLISYEQYF.

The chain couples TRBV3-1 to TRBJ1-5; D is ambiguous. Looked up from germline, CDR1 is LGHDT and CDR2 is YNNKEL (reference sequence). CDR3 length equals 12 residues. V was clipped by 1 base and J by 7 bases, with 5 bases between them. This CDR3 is CASSQGQQPQHF. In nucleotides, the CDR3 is TGTGCCAGCAGCCAAGGGCAACAGCCCCAGCATTTT.

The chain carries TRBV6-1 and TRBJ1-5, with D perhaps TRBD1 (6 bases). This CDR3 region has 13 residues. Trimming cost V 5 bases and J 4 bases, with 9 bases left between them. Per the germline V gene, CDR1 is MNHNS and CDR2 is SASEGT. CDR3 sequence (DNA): TGTGCCAGCAGTCAGGGGCAGAATCAGCCCCAGCATTTT. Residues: CASSQGQNQPQHF.

The CDR3 protein is CASHEAFF. The CDR3 region has the DNA TGTGCCTCCCATGAAGCTTTCTTT. The V gene is TRBV30, the J gene TRBJ1-1, with D hard to call. Per the germline V gene, CDR1 is GTSNPN and CDR2 is SVGIG (reference sequence). The CDR3 is 8 residues long. The V gene lost 7 bases and the J gene lost 7 bases, with 4 bases spanning the gap. The full variable domain, with the rest looked up from reference TRBV30 and TRBJ1-1, is SQTIHQWPATLVQPVGSPLSLECTVEGTSNPNLYWYRQAAGRGLQLLFYSVGIGQISSEVPQNLSASRPQDRQFILSSKKLLLSDSGFYLCASHEAFFGQGTRLTVV.